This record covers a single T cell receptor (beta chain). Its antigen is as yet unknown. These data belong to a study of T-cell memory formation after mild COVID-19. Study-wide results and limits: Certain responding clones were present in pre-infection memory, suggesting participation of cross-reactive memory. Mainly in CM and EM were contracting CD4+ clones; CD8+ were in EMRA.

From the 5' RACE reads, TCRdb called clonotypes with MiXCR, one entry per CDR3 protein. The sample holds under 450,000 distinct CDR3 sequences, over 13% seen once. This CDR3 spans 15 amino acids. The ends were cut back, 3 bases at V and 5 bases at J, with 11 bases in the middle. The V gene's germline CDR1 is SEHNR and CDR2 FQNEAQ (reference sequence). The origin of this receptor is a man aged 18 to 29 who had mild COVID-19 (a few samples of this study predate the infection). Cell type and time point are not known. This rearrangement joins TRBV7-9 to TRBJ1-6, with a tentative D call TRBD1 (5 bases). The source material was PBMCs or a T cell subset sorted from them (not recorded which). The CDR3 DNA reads TGTGCCAGCAGCTTGAGGCAGGGTGATAATTCACCCCTCCACTTT. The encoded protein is CASSLRQGDNSPLHF.